These T cell receptor beta chains were read from a single sample in a study of T cell responses to AZD1222 COVID-19 vaccine. The data were produced by immunoSEQ multiplex PCR, yet TCRdb's version contains in-frame clones alone and is incomplete. The data hold around 170,000 clones, with approximately 91% observed a single time. Sequences were derived from peripheral blood, sampled on day 0 of AZD1222 vaccination. The source is an adult in good health. CDR3s include the opening cysteine and the closing phenylalanine or tryptophan. The D gene is left open where the match is weak. Size is omitted from some rows. Given values are once, few, many or a class for expanded clones.

>TRBJ2-1|-|TRBV9|-
CASSGGTPYNEQFF
TGTGCCAGCAGCGGTGGGACACCGTACAATGAGCAGTTCTTC
>TRBJ2-1|-|TRBV28|TRBD2
CASSWTSGRVNNEQFF
TGTGCCAGCAGCTGGACTAGCGGGAGGGTAAACAATGAGCAGTTCTTC
>TRBJ1-2|-|TRBV24-1|-
CATSLAGGYTF
TGTGCCACCAGTTTAGCAGGAGGCTACACCTTC
>TRBJ1-2|-|TRBV5-6|-
CASSLRPRGGYGYTF
TGTGCCAGCAGCTTGCGACCCAGGGGTGGCTATGGCTACACCTTC
>TRBJ2-5|-|TRBV27|-
CASSGKSQETQYF
TGTGCCAGCAGTGGAAAAAGCCAAGAGACCCAGTACTTC
>TRBJ2-7|-|TRBV28|-
CASSPSGYSYEQYF
TGTGCCAGCAGTCCTTCAGGGTACTCCTACGAGCAGTACTTC
>TRBJ1-5|-|TRBV9|-
CASSVGGSNQPQHF
TGTGCCAGCAGCGTAGGGGGAAGCAATCAGCCCCAGCATTTT
>TRBJ2-7|-|TRBV9|-
CASSADGHDYEQYF
TGTGCCAGCAGCGCGGACGGACATGATTACGAGCAGTACTTC
>TRBJ1-1|-|TRBV10-3|TRBD1
CAISETGGRNTEAFF
TGTGCCATCAGTGAGACAGGGGGCCGAAACACTGAAGCTTTCTTT
>TRBJ1-4|-|TRBV28|TRBD1
CASSLMTGWSTNEKLFF
TGTGCCAGCAGTTTGATGACAGGGTGGTCAACTAATGAAAAACTGTTTTTT
>TRBJ1-4|-|TRBV6-6|-
CASSSGYEKLFF
TGTGCCAGCAGTTCAGGGTATGAAAAACTGTTTTTT
>TRBJ1-2|-|TRBV9|-
CASSVAMDHYGYTF
TGTGCCAGCAGCGTAGCGATGGACCACTATGGCTACACCTTC
>TRBJ2-7|-|TRBV11-2|-
CASSGYEQYF
TGTGCCAGCAGTGGCTACGAGCAGTACTTC
>TRBJ2-1|-|TRBV10-2|-
CASRDPYNEQFF
TGCGCCAGCAGGGACCCTTACAATGAGCAGTTCTTC
>TRBJ1-2|-|TRBV25-1|TRBD1
CASSFIADRIYTF
TGTGCCAGCAGTTTTATCGCGGACAGGATCTACACCTTC
>TRBJ2-7|once|TRBV13|-
CASSVSDGYEQYF
TGTGCCAGCAGCGTAAGCGACGGTTACGAGCAGTACTTC
>TRBJ2-3|once|TRBV19|TRBD1
CASSVGTGFTDTQYF
TGTGCCAGTAGTGTAGGGACAGGGTTCACAGATACGCAGTATTTT
>TRBJ2-7|-|TRBV4-2|-
CASSQVAAGPSGEQYF
TGTGCCAGCAGCCAAGTCGCGGCCGGCCCCTCAGGCGAGCAGTACTTC
>TRBJ1-2|-|TRBV5-4|TRBD1
CASSLAGQGRYGYTF
TGTGCCAGCAGCTTGGCAGGACAGGGCCGCTATGGCTACACCTTC
>TRBJ2-2|-|TRBV9|-
CASSVNPPGLNTGELFF
TGTGCCAGCAGCGTAAACCCCCCGGGACTGAACACCGGGGAGCTGTTTTTT
>TRBJ2-6|-|TRBV15|-
CATSTEGTGANVLTF
TGTGCCACCAGCACCGAGGGGACCGGGGCCAACGTCCTGACTTTC
>TRBJ1-2|-|TRBV11-2|-
CASSLQGHYGYTF
TGTGCCAGCAGCTTACAGGGACACTATGGCTACACCTTC
>TRBJ1-6|-|TRBV6-5|-
CASSYAADNSPLHF
TGTGCCAGCAGTTACGCGGCGGACAATTCACCCCTCCACTTT
>TRBJ1-2|few|TRBV5-1|TRBD1
CASSFEGQGANGYTF
TGCGCCAGCAGCTTCGAGGGACAGGGGGCGAACGGCTACACCTTC
>TRBJ1-2|-|TRBV9|-
CASSAWDNNYGYTF
TGTGCCAGCAGCGCCTGGGACAACAACTATGGCTACACCTTC
>TRBJ2-7|-|TRBV6-6|TRBD1
CASHTDRVPYEQYF
TGTGCCAGCCATACGGACAGGGTTCCCTACGAGCAGTACTTC
>TRBJ2-5|-|TRBV5-1|-
CASSWTVGGQETQYF
TGCGCCAGCAGCTGGACGGTCGGCGGTCAAGAGACCCAGTACTTC
>TRBJ1-1|-|TRBV6-5|TRBD1
CASTQGAVPNTEAFF
TGTGCCAGCACACAGGGGGCCGTCCCGAACACTGAAGCTTTCTTT
>TRBJ2-7|once|TRBV4-2|-
CASSQSPLSGSYEQYF
TGTGCCAGCAGCCAAAGTCCCCTTTCGGGGAGCTACGAGCAGTACTTC
>TRBJ2-7|-|TRBV7-2|TRBD1
CASSTPLDGQGSYEQYF
TGTGCCAGCAGCACCCCCCTAGATGGACAGGGTTCCTACGAGCAGTACTTC
>TRBJ2-1|-|TRBV5-1|TRBD1
CASSLTTGGSSYNEQFF
TGCGCCAGCAGCTTAACTACAGGGGGTAGCTCCTACAATGAGCAGTTCTTC
>TRBJ2-1|-|TRBV9|-
CASSASGPNEQFF
TGTGCCAGCAGCGCATCAGGGCCCAATGAGCAGTTCTTC
>TRBJ2-4|-|TRBV9|-
CASSSQSGLAKNIQYF
TGTGCCAGCAGCTCCCAGAGTGGACTAGCCAAAAACATTCAGTACTTC
>TRBJ1-1|-|TRBV7-2|-
CASSLWTRLPNTEAFF
TGTGCCAGCAGCTTATGGACTCGCCTCCCTAATACTGAAGCTTTCTTT
>TRBJ1-1|-|TRBV28|-
CASRGQNTEAFF
TGTGCCAGCAGGGGCCAGAACACTGAAGCTTTCTTT
>TRBJ1-6|-|TRBV28|-
CASSLQGTQGPLHF
TGTGCCAGCAGTTTACAGGGGACCCAGGGCCCCCTCCACTTT
>TRBJ2-5|-|TRBV6-6|TRBD2
CASSRLAGGFRSQETQYF
TGTGCCAGCAGCCGACTAGCGGGAGGGTTCAGATCCCAAGAGACCCAGTACTTC
>TRBJ1-6|-|TRBV11-1|-
CASSLRINNSPLHF
TGTGCCAGCAGCTTACGCATTAATAATTCACCCCTCCACTTT
>TRBJ1-5|-|TRBV9|-
CASSAGHNQPQHF
TGTGCCAGCAGCGCCGGACACAACCAGCCCCAGCATTTT
>TRBJ2-7|-|TRBV7-9|TRBD1
CASSLASTGLPLEQYF
TGTGCCAGCAGCTTAGCTTCGACAGGGCTCCCTCTGGAGCAGTACTTC
>TRBJ2-5|-|TRBV1|-
CTSGPIDRASEETQYF
TGCACCAGTGGGCCCATCGATCGGGCCTCAGAAGAGACCCAGTACTTC
>TRBJ2-1|-|TRBV11-3|-
CASSLGPGGYNEQFF
TGTGCCAGCAGCTTAGGTCCCGGCGGCTACAATGAGCAGTTCTTC
>TRBJ2-7|-|TRBV28|-
CASSLPGSISYEQYF
TGTGCCAGCAGTCTACCCGGTAGCATTTCCTACGAGCAGTACTTC
>TRBJ2-1|once|TRBV18|TRBD2
CASSPGTSGRARNEQFF
TGTGCCAGCTCACCTGGGACTAGCGGGAGGGCCCGCAATGAGCAGTTCTTC
>TRBJ2-2|-|TRBV18|-
CASSASEVAGELFF
TGTGCCAGCTCCGCGAGCGAGGTCGCCGGGGAGCTGTTTTTT
>TRBJ1-1|few|TRBV21-1|-
CASSMYGEAFF
TGTGCCAGCAGCATGTATGGGGAAGCTTTCTTT
>TRBJ2-1|-|TRBV28|TRBD2
CASSRLTSGRAYEQFF
TGTGCCAGCAGTCGCCTGACTAGCGGGAGGGCCTATGAGCAGTTCTTC
>TRBJ1-5|-|TRBV28|TRBD1
CASSPRTGLGSNQPQHF
TGTGCCAGCAGTCCCCGGACAGGTTTAGGTAGCAATCAGCCCCAGCATTTT
>TRBJ2-4|-|TRBV12-3/TRBV12-4|-
CAVQGQNIQYF
TGTGCCGTCCAGGGTCAAAACATTCAGTACTTC
>TRBJ2-7|once|TRBV29-1|-
CSGRLGGEQYF
TGCAGCGGAAGGCTGGGAGGCGAGCAGTACTTC
>TRBJ1-1|-|TRBV5-6|-
CASSPSENTEAFF
TGTGCCAGCAGTCCTTCAGAGAACACTGAAGCTTTCTTT